A selection of T cell receptor beta chains follows, all from one sample in a study of blood T cell repertoires in COVID-19. Clones were sequenced by immunoSEQ multiplex PCR, and TCRdb holds only the in-frame ones, with some missing. The table has about 120,000 clones, roughly four fifths seen once; the top ten hold roughly 7.9%. Input material: peripheral blood. These receptors were taken from a human donor in a cohort sampled during active COVID-19. Each CDR3 is given with its conserved first and last residue. A D gene is named only where the DNA matches it firmly. Size is stated for part of the rows, as once, few or many counts, or as a class when the clone is expanded.

v_call	j_call	clone_size	d_call	cdr3_nt	cdr3_aa
TRBV11-2	TRBJ1-2	once	TRBD1	TGTGCCAGCAGCTTTAAGCCGATTCCCCAGACAGGGAACTATGGCTACACCTTC	CASSFKPIPQTGNYGYTF
TRBV27	TRBJ2-7	.	TRBD2	TGTGCCAGCAGCGCGGGACTAGCGTACTACGAGCAGTACTTC	CASSAGLAYYEQYF
TRBV5-4	TRBJ2-7	.	TRBD2	TGTGCCAGCAGCTTGGGACTAGCGGGAGTCGAGCAGTACTTC	CASSLGLAGVEQYF
TRBV30	TRBJ1-5	.	TRBD1	TGTGCCTGGAGTGCCCGGGACAGAGGGCCCCAGCATTTT	CAWSARDRGPQHF
TRBV5-6	TRBJ1-3	.	.	TGTGCCAGCAGCTTCGGGGGGTCTGGAAACACCATATATTTT	CASSFGGSGNTIYF
TRBV3-1/TRBV3-2	TRBJ1-2	.	TRBD1	TGTGCCAGCAGCCAAGATGGGACAGGGGACAGGGGCTACACCTTC	CASSQDGTGDRGYTF
TRBV2	TRBJ1-3	.	TRBD1	TGTGCCAGCAGTGAATCGATGGACAGGGCCCGAAACACCATATATTTT	CASSESMDRARNTIYF
TRBV9	TRBJ2-1	.	.	TGTGCCAGCAGCGTAGGTACTAGCAACAATGAGCAGTTCTTC	CASSVGTSNNEQFF
TRBV18	TRBJ1-1	.	TRBD1	TGTGCCAGCTCGCGACAGGGTGATGCTGAAGCTTTCTTT	CASSRQGDAEAFF
TRBV9	TRBJ1-1	.	.	TGTGCCAGCAGCCCCCCGGGGAACACTGAAGCTTTCTTT	CASSPPGNTEAFF
TRBV12-3/TRBV12-4	TRBJ1-2	.	TRBD1	TGTGCCAGCAGCAAACAGGGGGGCTACACCTTC	CASSKQGGYTF